Sequencing of this T cell receptor (beta chain) was carried out in a study of B cell selection in AIRE deficiency (dated 2019 in TCRdb). In the study overall: Researchers compared TCRbeta repertoires of sorted blood CD4+ conventional T cells and regulatory T cells in AIRE-deficient patients with those in healthy controls. The TCR-sequenced cohort comprised about 5 AIRE-deficient APECED patients and about 5 healthy control donors. What the study reported, not specific to this receptor: Sequencing covered only TCRbeta chains, and 36.6% of shared healthy-donor Treg sequences were also present in healthy Tconv, possibly due to differing TCRalpha chains. Shared Treg sequences had shorter CDR3s, reflecting a bias toward rearrangements with few non-templated nucleotide insertions. Tconv and Treg cells from AIRE-deficient patients showed TCRBV gene usage, CDR3 length and TCR diversity similar to those of healthy donors. Among some 3,700 shared Treg TCRbeta sequences, approximately 34% were shared exclusively by healthy donors and 7% to 9.5% exclusively by patients, which suggests that Treg selection is less efficient in the absence of AIRE. Roughly 33% of the Treg TCRbeta sequences shared among healthy donors turned up in patient Tconv cells, suggesting that Treg-biased clones are diverted into the Tconv compartment.

The immunoSEQ platform was used to sequence the TCRbeta chains. In the paper's pipeline: When conventional T cell repertoires were pooled, patients gave about 11x10^4 distinct in-frame TCRbeta sequences, while healthy donors gave some 130,000. Treg TCRbeta sequences shared by two or more individuals were defined as public, and these public Treg TCRbeta sequences were subsequently searched for in Tconv repertoires. To test for differences between groups, Mann-Whitney U tests with Bonferroni-Dunn correction were run in GraphPad Prism 7.03. Held by TCRdb, this immuneACCESS table contains in-frame sequences only and omits some clones. Under half of the omission traces to an unresolved V gene where checked; the cause of the rest is unknown. V and J calls and clone size come straight from that table; D and trimming were deduced from the DNA. The sample table lists tens of thousands of clones, about 97% of them with a count of one. The biggest ten clones account for roughly 0.3% of the sample.

Conventional CD4 T cells were sorted as cells that were CD4+CD127+. AIRE-deficient patients had APECED syndrome. A FACSAria flow cytometer was used to sort the Tconv and Treg cells intended for TCRbeta sequencing. The sorted cells were collected in 5-ml round-bottom polystyrene tubes, and the dry cell pellets were frozen at -80 degrees C prior to sequencing. V and J lose 4 bases and 3 bases, and a span of 12 bases separates them. Spanning cysteine to phenylalanine, the CDR3 consists of 14 amino acids. This entry keeps only the CDR3 DNA: 42 bases, framed from base 1. Taken from the germline V gene, the CDR1 and CDR2 loops are SGHTA and FQGTGA. The table lists this clone with a count of one. Its antigen is not yet known. Per-base qualities were not stored, and no clone one base away is much larger.

The rearranged chain carries TRBV7-3 and TRBJ1-1; the D segment could be TRBD1, given 5 matching bases. The sequenced sample was conventional CD4+ T cells sorted from PBMCs. The sequence was collected from a human donor with AIRE deficiency. CDR3 reads: CASSSTDSHTEAFF. The DNA reads TGTGCCAGCAGCTCCACTGACAGCCACACTGAAGCTTTCTTT. With the rest looked up from the reference TRBV7-3 and TRBJ1-1 genes rather than sequenced, the full variable domain is GAGVSQTPSNKVTEKGKYVELRCDPISGHTALYWYRQSLGQGPEFLIYFQGTGAADDSGLPNDRFFAVRPEGSVSTLKIQRTERGDSAVYLCASSSTDSHTEAFFGQGTRLTVV.